Shown below are 22 T cell receptor beta chains from a single sample sequenced in a study of shared clonotypes between healthy human individuals. Profiled with immunoSEQ multiplex PCR; TCRdb holds only in-frame clones, not every one. The sample shows around 580,000 clones, 98% of them seen only once. The naive CD8 fraction comprised CD45RO-negative cells positively selected for CCR7 and excluded terminally differentiated effector memory CD45RA+ cells. What was sequenced was naive CD8+ T cells sorted from blood. These receptors came from a man younger than 45 in good health.

The chain joins TRBV7-8 to TRBJ2-1, with 9 bases identical to TRBD2. The germline CDR1 and CDR2 sequences are SGHVS and FQNEAQ. The CDR3 has 15 residues. V lost 2 bases, J lost 7 bases, and 6 bases stayed unmatched. The DNA of the CDR3 is TGTGCCAGCAGCTTATTGCGGGAGGGCCTGAATGAGCAGTTCTTC. It yields the protein CASSLLREGLNEQFF.

CDR3 loop: CASSLRGQGWETQYF. In DNA form, the CDR3 reads TGTGCCAGCAGCTTAAGGGGACAGGGGTGGGAGACCCAGTACTTC. J is TRBJ2-5 and V is TRBV7-3, with 10 positions matching TRBD1. The CDR3 is 15 amino acids. The germline V gene encodes CDR1 SGHTA and CDR2 FQGTGA. Trimming at V came to 1 base and at J to 5 bases, leaving 4 bases not matched to a gene.

A single count supports this clone. The chain is built from TRBV7-2 and TRBJ1-2; D is perhaps TRBD1 (5 bases). The V and J ends lost 4 bases and 4 bases respectively, with 19 bases between them. The CDR3 consists of 16 residues. Germline V gives CDR1 SGHTA, CDR2 FQGNSA. CDR3 coding DNA: TGTGCCAGCAGCTACGAGGGGCCTGCCCCTTCCTATGGCTACACCTTC. As protein: CASSYEGPAPSYGYTF.

The chain employs TRBV7-9 and TRBJ2-1; no clear D. V was trimmed by 1 base and J by 10 bases, leaving 8 bases between them. This CDR3 is 12 amino acids long. Germline CDR1 is SEHNR and CDR2 is FQNEAQ (reference sequence). The CDR3 bases are TGTGCCAGCAGCTTAGACTTACTAGAGCAGTTCTTC. It specifies CASSLDLLEQFF.

The chain employs TRBV27 and TRBJ2-1, with D possibly matching TRBD2 (7 bases). The CDR3 runs 14 residues. Trimming pared 8 bases from V and 2 bases from J, leaving 13 bases between. Germline CDR1 MNHEY, CDR2 SMNVEV (reference sequence). CDR3 region: CASRWGGPYNEQFF. DNA of the CDR3: TGTGCCAGCCGATGGGGGGGGCCCTACAATGAGCAGTTCTTC.

This chain connects TRBV6-5 to TRBJ2-6; D is undetermined. Germline lookup yields CDR1 MNHEY and CDR2 SVGAGI. This CDR3 comprises 12 residues. The V end lost 10 bases, the J end lost 4 bases, and 8 bases lay between the germline ends. CDR3 residues: CATLSGANVLTF. The CDR3 DNA reads as TGTGCCACCCTGTCCGGGGCCAACGTCCTGACTTTC.

This clone came up once. This chain connects TRBV7-6 to TRBJ2-3; 8 bases agree with TRBD2. Germline loops: CDR1 SGHVS, CDR2 FNYEAQ. V was pared by 6 bases and J by 2 bases, with 13 bases of the junction left unmatched. The CDR3 sequence is 17 residues long. Here the CDR3 reads CASSLWGKREFTDTQYF. CDR3 nucleotides: TGTGCCAGCAGTCTGTGGGGGAAGCGGGAGTTCACAGATACGCAGTATTTT.

This chain joins TRBV7-9 and TRBJ1-1; no clear D gene. Germline V gene lookup returns CDR1 SEHNR and CDR2 FQNEAQ (reference sequence). The CDR3 length is 13 residues. With 5 bases removed from V and 6 bases from J, the gap between germline ends came to 13 bases. CDR3 protein: CASSPSEVPEAFF. CDR3 DNA: TGTGCCAGCAGCCCCTCGGAGGTCCCTGAAGCTTTCTTT. The variable domain in full, completed from reference TRBV7-9 and TRBJ1-1, reads DTGVSQNPRHKITKRGQNVTFRCDPISEHNRLYWYRQTLGQGPEFLTYFQNEAQLEKSRLLSDRFSAERPKGSFSTLEIQRTEQGDSAMYLCASSPSEVPEAFFGQGTRLTVV.

This clone was found once. The rearrangement links TRBV4-3 to TRBJ1-1; no clear D. Looked up from germline, CDR1 is LGHNA and CDR2 is YSLEER. This CDR3 comprises 14 residues. Trimming left V 3 bases short and J 1 base short, with 9 bases between. The CDR3 reads CASSQSPGNTEAFF. The CDR3, as DNA: TGCGCCAGCAGCCAGTCCCCAGGGAACACTGAAGCTTTCTTT.

This chain connects TRBV27 to TRBJ2-7; D might be TRBD1 (6 bases). The CDR3 loop spans 14 amino acids. Germline CDR1 MNHEY, CDR2 SMNVEV (reference sequence). The V end was cut by 2 bases, the J end by 3 bases, with 11 bases between. The chain's CDR3 is CASSLKSQGYEQYF. The DNA for the CDR3 is TGTGCCAGCAGTTTAAAATCACAGGGCTACGAGCAGTACTTC.

This chain links TRBV7-9 with TRBJ2-1, with 8 positions matching TRBD2. Germline V gene sequence: CDR1 SEHNR, CDR2 FQNEAQ (reference sequence). V shed 5 bases and J 9 bases; nucleotides not matched to a gene: 9. The CDR3 contains 14 residues. The CDR3 DNA reads as TGTGCCAGCAGCCCACCGGGACTAGAAACTGAGCAGTTCTTC. It translates to CASSPPGLETEQFF. The full variable domain, completed using reference TRBV7-9 and TRBJ2-1, is DTGVSQNPRHKITKRGQNVTFRCDPISEHNRLYWYRQTLGQGPEFLTYFQNEAQLEKSRLLSDRFSAERPKGSFSTLEIQRTEQGDSAMYLCASSPPGLETEQFFGPGTRLTVL.

The CDR3 sequence is CASSEDSFGEQYF. The CDR3 nucleotides read TGTGCCAGCAGCGAGGACTCGTTTGGCGAGCAGTACTTC. The chain employs TRBV7-6 and TRBJ2-7; maybe TRBD2 (5 bases). The CDR3 covers 13 residues. V was cut by 5 bases and J by 6 bases, with 14 bases left in between. Per the germline V gene, CDR1 is SGHVS and CDR2 is FNYEAQ.

The chain recombines TRBV6-1 with TRBJ2-7; TRBD1 might be the D (6 bases). Germline V gene sequence: CDR1 MNHNS, CDR2 SASEGT. Trimming took off 8 bases at V and 3 bases at J, with 11 bases between the two ends. The CDR3 extends over 12 amino acids. CDR3 amino acids: CASQTGFYEQYF. DNA for the CDR3: TGTGCCAGCCAAACAGGGTTCTACGAGCAGTACTTC.

This chain links TRBV29-1 with TRBJ2-5; 8 bases line up with TRBD2. From germline, CDR1 is SQVTM and CDR2 ANQGSEA. V shed 3 bases and J 5 bases; nucleotides not matched to a gene: 8. The CDR3 has 14 amino acids. The CDR3 loop reads CSVEYAGGLETQYF. The CDR3 DNA follows: TGCAGCGTTGAGTACGCGGGGGGCCTCGAGACCCAGTACTTC.

The chain joins TRBV29-1 to TRBJ2-1, with D uncertain. Per germline, CDR1 SQVTM and CDR2 ANQGSEA. The CDR3 length is 13 residues. Between the trimmed V and J ends, which lost 4 bases and 3 bases, there was a span of 10 bases. The CDR3 DNA reads TGCAGCGTTGTTCCGTTAGACTACAATGAGCAGTTCTTC. Protein product: CSVVPLDYNEQFF.

The chain joins TRBV28 to TRBJ1-5; TRBD1 matches 9 bases. In germline, CDR1 is MDHEN, CDR2 SYDVKM. CDR3 length: 18 residues. J lost 0 bases, V lost 5 bases, and 11 bases had no gene match. CDR3 residues: CASSLRDRAYHSNQPQHF. The CDR3 coding sequence is TGTGCCAGCAGTCTCCGGGACAGGGCATACCATAGCAATCAGCCCCAGCATTTT.

This chain connects TRBV7-3 to TRBJ2-4; possible D gene TRBD1, 6 bases. V was trimmed by 5 bases and J by 0 bases, leaving 14 bases between them. The CDR3 contains 16 residues. CDR1 SGHTA and CDR2 FQGTGA come from the germline V gene. The chain's CDR3 is CASSPPTGLAKNIQYF. The CDR3, as DNA: TGTGCCAGCAGCCCTCCCACAGGGTTAGCCAAAAACATTCAGTACTTC.

CDR3 sequence reads: CASKQGRLISYEQYF. CDR3 in DNA: TGTGCCAGCAAACAGGGGAGGTTGATTTCCTACGAGCAGTACTTC. V gene TRBV28 combines with J gene TRBJ2-7, with a tentative D call TRBD1 (7 bases). Trimming shortened V by 7 bases and J by 1 base, and 17 bases separated the two germline ends. Germline values: CDR1 MDHEN, CDR2 SYDVKM. CDR3 size: 15 residues.

This clone was recorded only once. The chain joins TRBV7-6 to TRBJ2-7; D remains unclear. Trimming pared 3 bases from V and 0 bases from J, leaving 9 bases between. CDR1 and CDR2 from the germline V gene are SGHVS and FNYEAQ. The CDR3 runs to 14 residues. The DNA of the CDR3 is TGTGCCAGCAGCTTCCTGATGGGCTCCTACGAGCAGTACTTC. Translation gives CASSFLMGSYEQYF.

As regards this clone: Other DNA sequences from this sample encode an identical CDR3 as well. This chain links TRBV18 with TRBJ2-2; D remains ambiguous. The CDR3 spans 13 residues. CDR1 is KGHSH, CDR2 LQKENI, per germline. Trimming took 0 bases from V and 4 from J, leaving 3 bases between them. In DNA form, the CDR3 reads TGTGCCAGCTCACCACCCCTCACCGGGGAGCTGTTTTTT. Protein product: CASSPPLTGELFF.

The CDR3 protein is CASSPGLAGGGEQFF. In DNA form, the CDR3 reads TGTGCCAGCAGCCCGGGACTAGCGGGAGGAGGTGAGCAGTTCTTC. The chain couples TRBV7-9 to TRBJ2-1; the match to TRBD2 covers 15 bases. The length of the CDR3 is 15 residues. The germline gives CDR1 SEHNR, CDR2 FQNEAQ (reference sequence). The junction had 5 bases not matched to a gene; V was cut back by 5 bases and J by 9 bases.

The V gene is TRBV14, the J gene TRBJ2-3; tentatively, D is TRBD2 (6 bases). The V end was cut by 5 bases, the J end by 3 bases, with 15 bases between. The germline V gene has CDR1 SGHDN and CDR2 FVKESK. This CDR3 region has 15 residues. The CDR3, as DNA: TGTGCCAGCAGCAAGGGAGGACTACGAACAGATACGCAGTATTTT. It specifies CASSKGGLRTDTQYF.